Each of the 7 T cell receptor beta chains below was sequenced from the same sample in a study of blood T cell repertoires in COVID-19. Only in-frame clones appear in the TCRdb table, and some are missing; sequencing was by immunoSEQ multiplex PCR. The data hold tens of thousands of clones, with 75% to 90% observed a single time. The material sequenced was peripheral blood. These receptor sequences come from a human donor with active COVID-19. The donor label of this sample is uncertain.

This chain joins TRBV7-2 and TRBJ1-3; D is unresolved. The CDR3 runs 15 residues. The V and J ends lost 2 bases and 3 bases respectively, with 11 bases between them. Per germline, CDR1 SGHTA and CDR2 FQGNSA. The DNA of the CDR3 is TGTGCCAGCAGCTTAACTAGGGTCCTTGGAAACACCATATATTTT. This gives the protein CASSLTRVLGNTIYF.

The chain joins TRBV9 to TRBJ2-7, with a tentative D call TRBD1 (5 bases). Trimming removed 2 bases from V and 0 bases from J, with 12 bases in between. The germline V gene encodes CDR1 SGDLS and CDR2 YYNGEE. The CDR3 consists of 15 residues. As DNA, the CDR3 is TGTGCCAGCAGCGTCGACCAGGGAATCTCCTACGAGCAGTACTTC. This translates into CASSVDQGISYEQYF.

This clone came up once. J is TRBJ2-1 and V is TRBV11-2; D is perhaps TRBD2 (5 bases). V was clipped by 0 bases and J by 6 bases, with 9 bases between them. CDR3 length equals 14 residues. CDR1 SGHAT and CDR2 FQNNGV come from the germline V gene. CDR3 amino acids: CASSLDGSGNEQFF. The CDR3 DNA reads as TGTGCCAGCAGCTTAGATGGCAGCGGCAATGAGCAGTTCTTC.

The CDR3 loop is CASSQGRGSQETQYF. CDR3 bases: TGCGCCAGCAGCCAAGGCCGGGGGAGCCAAGAGACCCAGTACTTC. The V call is TRBV4-3, the J call TRBJ2-5, with D possibly matching TRBD2 (6 bases). CDR1 LGHNA and CDR2 YSLEER come from the germline V gene. The CDR3 runs 15 residues. Trimming stripped 1 base from V and 1 base from J, with 10 bases between.

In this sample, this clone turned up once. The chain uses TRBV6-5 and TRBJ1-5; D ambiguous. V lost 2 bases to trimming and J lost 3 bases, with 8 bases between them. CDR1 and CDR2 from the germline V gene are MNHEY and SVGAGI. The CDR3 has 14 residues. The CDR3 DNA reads TGTGCCAGCAGTTACCCAAGCTACAATCAGCCCCAGCATTTT. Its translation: CASSYPSYNQPQHF.

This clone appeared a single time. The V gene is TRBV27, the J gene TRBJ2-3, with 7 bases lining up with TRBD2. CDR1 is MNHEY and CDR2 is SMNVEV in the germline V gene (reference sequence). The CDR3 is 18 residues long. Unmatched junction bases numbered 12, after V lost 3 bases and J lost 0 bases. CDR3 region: CASSLSPGGGASTDTQYF. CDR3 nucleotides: TGTGCCAGCAGTTTGTCTCCGGGGGGAGGGGCTAGCACAGATACGCAGTATTTT.

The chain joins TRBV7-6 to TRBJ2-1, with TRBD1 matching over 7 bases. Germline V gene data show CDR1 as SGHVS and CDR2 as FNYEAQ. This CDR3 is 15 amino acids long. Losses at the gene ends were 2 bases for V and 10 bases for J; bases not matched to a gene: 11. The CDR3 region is CASSLPGRQGREQFF. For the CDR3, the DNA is TGTGCCAGCAGCTTACCGGGTCGACAGGGACGGGAGCAGTTCTTC.